These 21 T cell receptor beta chains originate from one sample sequenced in a study of shared clonotypes between healthy human individuals. The method was immunoSEQ multiplex PCR; TCRdb's version includes in-frame clones alone and lacks a portion of them. This table has 2.3 million or so clones, 90% to 95% appearing once. Sequencing was performed on naive CD4+ T cells from PBMCs. Stated subset: CD45RA+ positively selected. All receptors derive from a man younger than 35 in good health. Some clones in this sample may be carry-over from other donors' samples.

The chain recombines TRBV19 with TRBJ2-1, with a possible D match to TRBD1 (5 bases). The V end lost 4 bases, the J end lost 0 bases, and 25 bases lay between the germline ends. In germline, CDR1 is LNHDA, CDR2 SQIVND (reference sequence). The CDR3 consists of 20 residues. The CDR3 coding sequence is TGTGCCAGTAGTACCTCCAGAAGAAGACAGATCCAGAGCTCCTACAATGAGCAGTTCTTC. This gives the protein CASSTSRRRQIQSSYNEQFF. Combining the CDR3 with reference TRBV19 and TRBJ2-1 gives the whole variable domain DGGITQSPKYLFRKEGQNVTLSCEQNLNHDAMYWYRQDPGQGLRLIYYSQIVNDFQKGDIAEGYSVSREKKESFPLTVTSAQKNPTAFYLCASSTSRRRQIQSSYNEQFFGPGTRLTVL.

This clone appeared once. The J gene is TRBJ1-3, the V gene TRBV30, with D perhaps matching TRBD1 (5 bases). CDR1 is GTSNPN and CDR2 is SVGIG in the germline V gene (reference sequence). The V end was cut by 4 bases, the J end by 10 bases, with 23 bases between. This CDR3 region has 15 residues. The CDR3 nucleotides are TGTGCCTGGATGTCGGGACCCCTCATAGGTGCGACCATATATTTT. Its protein is CAWMSGPLIGATIYF.

V usage is TRBV28 and J usage is TRBJ2-1, with 10 bases lining up with TRBD2. Germline trimming cut 2 bases from V and 3 bases from J; bases unmatched to any gene: 4. This CDR3 comprises 16 residues. Germline V gene data show CDR1 as MDHEN and CDR2 as SYDVKM. The CDR3 loop is CASSLPRTSGYNEQFF. CDR3 coding DNA: TGTGCCAGCAGTTTACCTAGGACTAGCGGCTACAATGAGCAGTTCTTC.

The rearrangement uses TRBV9 and TRBJ2-7; 15 bases match TRBD2. The CDR3 sequence is 19 residues long. V lost 3 bases and J lost 2; bases outside the gene matches: 12. The germline V gene encodes CDR1 SGDLS and CDR2 YYNGEE. CDR3 residues: CASSALAGTSGRRTYEQYF. In DNA form, the CDR3 reads TGTGCCAGCAGCGCCTTAGCCGGGACTAGCGGGAGGCGTACCTACGAGCAGTACTTC.

The chain joins TRBV4-1 to TRBJ2-5; 9 positions agree with TRBD1. After removal of 2 bases from V and 5 bases from J, the junction contained 15 bases not matched to a gene. The V gene's germline CDR1 is MGHRA and CDR2 YSYEKL. This CDR3 is built from 18 residues. This CDR3 is CASSQIWDRAAKGETQYF. The CDR3 DNA follows: TGCGCCAGCAGCCAAATCTGGGACAGGGCTGCGAAGGGGGAGACCCAGTACTTC.

The chain links TRBV6-1 to TRBJ2-1; 10 bases agree with TRBD2. The CDR3 length is 15 residues. CDR1 and CDR2 (germline): MNHNS, SASEGT. Losses at the gene ends were 10 bases for V and 5 bases for J; bases not matched to a gene: 11. The CDR3: CATLNRLAGDNEQFF. The CDR3 bases are TGTGCCACCCTAAACCGACTAGCGGGTGACAATGAGCAGTTCTTC.

This clone was counted only a few times. Within the sample, other DNA sequences also encode this same CDR3. The chain is built from TRBV7-6 and TRBJ1-1; D call uncertain. V lost 1 base and J lost 1, with 4 bases in between. Germline V gene lookup returns CDR1 SGHVS and CDR2 FNYEAQ. The length of the CDR3 is 13 residues. In DNA form, the CDR3 reads TGTGCCAGCAGCTTAGACACGAACACTGAAGCTTTCTTT. It encodes CASSLDTNTEAFF.

V and J are TRBV10-3 and TRBJ1-3; D uncertain. V lost 4 bases to trimming and J lost 0 bases, with 7 bases between them. Germline-derived CDR1 and CDR2 are ENHRY and SYGVKD. The length of the CDR3 is 14 residues. The CDR3 is CAISGAVSGNTIYF. The DNA of the CDR3 is TGTGCCATCAGTGGGGCAGTCTCTGGAAACACCATATATTTT.

Turning to this clone: The same CDR3 is also encoded by other DNA sequences in this sample. The genes are TRBV27 and TRBJ2-3; D possibly matches TRBD1 or TRBD2 (5 bases each). This CDR3 comprises 14 residues. The germline V gene encodes CDR1 MNHEY and CDR2 SMNVEV (reference sequence). Trimming cost V 2 bases and J 4 bases, with 10 bases left between them. The DNA for the CDR3 is TGTGCCAGCAGTTTAGGCCAGGGAGCAGATACGCAGTATTTT. This gives the protein CASSLGQGADTQYF.

This sequence joins TRBV23-1 and TRBJ1-5, with D tentatively TRBD1 (6 bases). TRBV23-1 has ORF status, its function being uncertain. V was pared by 0 bases and J by 1 base, with 22 bases between. The CDR3 loop spans 20 amino acids. CDR3: CASSQSWSGTHRPSNQPQHF. CDR3 DNA sequence: TGCGCCAGCAGTCAATCCTGGTCCGGGACACACCGGCCGAGCAATCAGCCCCAGCATTTT.

J is TRBJ2-2 and V is TRBV4-3; D perhaps matches TRBD2 (6 bases). CDR1 is LGHNA and CDR2 is YSLEER in the germline V gene. The CDR3 runs 16 residues. The V and J ends lost 4 bases and 4 bases respectively, with 16 bases between them. In DNA, the CDR3 is TGCGCCAGCAGCCCCTCTTTGCGGGAAGGCACCGGGGAGCTGTTTTTT. This codes for CASSPSLREGTGELFF.

The chain combines TRBV29-1 with TRBJ2-4, with D maybe TRBD1 (5 bases). The V gene's germline CDR1 is SQVTM and CDR2 ANQGSEA. V was trimmed by 6 bases and J by 0 bases, leaving 9 bases between them. The CDR3 contains 13 residues. This CDR3 is CSVRQLAKNIQYF. For the CDR3, the DNA is TGCAGCGTCCGACAGTTAGCCAAAAACATTCAGTACTTC.

The rearrangement uses TRBV29-1 and TRBJ2-5, with D possibly matching TRBD1 (5 bases). This CDR3 is 13 amino acids long. Trimming stripped 6 bases from V and 7 bases from J, with 18 bases between. Looked up from germline, CDR1 is SQVTM and CDR2 is ANQGSEA. The CDR3 sequence: CSVLGPNIGTQYF. Here the CDR3 DNA reads TGCAGCGTGCTGGGGCCGAATATTGGGACCCAGTACTTC.

The chain is built from TRBV5-4 and TRBJ2-2; tentative D call: TRBD2 (6 bases). Germline CDR1 reads SGHNT; CDR2 reads YYREEE (reference sequence). CDR3 size: 15 residues. The V gene lost 10 bases and the J gene lost 6 bases, with 22 bases spanning the gap. The CDR3 loop reads CAGANGLARSGELFF. CDR3 nucleotides: TGTGCCGGCGCCAATGGCCTAGCGCGGTCCGGGGAGCTGTTTTTT.

As to this clone: Additional DNA sequences in this sample encode the identical CDR3. The chain links TRBV5-1 to TRBJ2-6; D is ambiguous. This CDR3 spans 14 amino acids. Germline V gene data show CDR1 as SGHRS and CDR2 as YFSETQ. Trimming pared 5 bases from V and 0 bases from J, leaving 6 bases between. The CDR3 coding sequence is TGCGCCAGCAGTCTCCTCTCTGGGGCCAACGTCCTGACTTTC. Encoded protein: CASSLLSGANVLTF.

V and J are TRBV6-5 and TRBJ2-5; D could derive from TRBD1 or TRBD2 (5 bases each). This CDR3 contains 16 residues. Trimming removed 0 bases at V and 0 bases at J, with 11 bases between. Germline values: CDR1 MNHEY, CDR2 SVGAGI. CDR3 residues: CASSYSGLANQETQYF. CDR3 DNA sequence: TGTGCCAGCAGTTACTCGGGGCTAGCAAACCAAGAGACCCAGTACTTC.

The rearrangement joins TRBV11-2 to TRBJ2-5; TRBD1 matches at 7 bases. Germline V gene lookup returns CDR1 SGHAT and CDR2 FQNNGV. With 6 bases clipped from V and 5 bases from J, the junction kept 15 bases outside the gene matches. The CDR3 spans 16 residues. The CDR3 DNA sequence: TGTGCCAGCAGGACGATGAGAGGGGGCGCAGGGGAGACCCAGTACTTC. It yields the protein CASRTMRGGAGETQYF.

This chain links TRBV9 with TRBJ1-4; D is ambiguous. The CDR3 is 14 amino acids. Trimming pared 3 bases from V and 11 bases from J, leaving 17 bases between. The germline V gene encodes CDR1 SGDLS and CDR2 YYNGEE. This chain's CDR3 is CASSGSGNFDKLFF. In DNA form, the CDR3 reads TGTGCCAGCAGCGGATCCGGGAATTTTGATAAACTGTTTTTT.

The rearrangement uses TRBV28 and TRBJ1-2, with D perhaps matching TRBD1 (6 bases). Between the trimmed V and J ends, which lost 2 bases and 0 bases, there was a span of 10 bases. The CDR3 has 15 residues. CDR1 MDHEN and CDR2 SYDVKM come from the germline V gene. The CDR3: CASSLQTGPNYGYTF. For the CDR3, the DNA is TGTGCCAGCAGTTTACAGACAGGACCTAACTATGGCTACACCTTC.

The genes are TRBV7-9 and TRBJ1-4, with 9 bases matching TRBD1. Germline lookup yields CDR1 SEHNR and CDR2 FQNEAQ (reference sequence). Trimming removed 3 bases from V and 2 bases from J; junction bases left unmatched: 7. CDR3 length: 17 amino acids. The CDR3 sequence is CASSFSGTGLTNEKLFF. For the CDR3, the DNA is TGTGCCAGCAGCTTTTCCGGGACAGGGCTTACTAATGAAAAACTGTTTTTT. The whole variable domain, remainder taken from reference TRBV7-9 and TRBJ1-4, is DTGVSQNPRHKITKRGQNVTFRCDPISEHNRLYWYRQTLGQGPEFLTYFQNEAQLEKSRLLSDRFSAERPKGSFSTLEIQRTEQGDSAMYLCASSFSGTGLTNEKLFFGSGTQLSVL.

The chain recombines TRBV7-3 with TRBJ2-2; 8 nucleotides match TRBD1. Germline V gene data show CDR1 as SGHTA and CDR2 as FQGTGA. V lost 5 bases, J lost 3 bases, and 2 bases stayed unmatched. The CDR3 contains 14 residues. The CDR3 coding sequence is TGTGCCAGCAGCCTACAGGGGGACACCGGGGAGCTGTTTTTT. Translation: CASSLQGDTGELFF.